This T cell receptor (beta chain) was captured in a study of T cells in Graves' hyperthyroidism and ophthalmopathy. PBMCs were collected from a 10 ml volume of fresh peripheral blood. RNA transcripts yielded amplified TCR beta CDR3 regions. Researchers ran a first-round RT-PCR on the TCR CDR3 using the HTBI primer set. TCRdb reprocessed the multiplex PCR reads with MiXCR, giving one entry per CDR3 protein. Of a few hundred thousand distinct CDR3 sequences in the sample, approximately 18% were seen once. Trimming left V 6 bases short and J 4 bases short, with 11 bases between. The CDR3 spans 14 residues. Germline values: CDR1 KGHDR, CDR2 SFDVKD.

Sequencing was carried out using blood. This receptor was obtained from a man between 18 and 35 years old with Graves' ophthalmopathy. This chain joins TRBV24-1 and TRBJ2-2; D ambiguous. The CDR3, as DNA: TGTGCCACCAGTAAGGTAGCAGGCACCGGGGAGCTGTTTTTT. This codes for CATSKVAGTGELFF.